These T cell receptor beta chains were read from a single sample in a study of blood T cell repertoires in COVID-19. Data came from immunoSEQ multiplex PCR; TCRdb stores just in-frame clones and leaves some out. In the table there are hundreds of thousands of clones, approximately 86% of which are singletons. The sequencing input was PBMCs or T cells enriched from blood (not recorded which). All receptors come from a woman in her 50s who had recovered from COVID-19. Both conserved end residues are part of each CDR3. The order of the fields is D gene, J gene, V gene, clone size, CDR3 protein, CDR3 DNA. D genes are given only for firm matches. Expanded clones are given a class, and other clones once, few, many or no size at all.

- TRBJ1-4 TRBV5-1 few CASSFAGTNEKLFF TGCGCCAGCAGCTTTGCAGGGACAAATGAAAAACTGTTTTTT
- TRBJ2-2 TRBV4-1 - CASSQTTGDTTNTGELFF TGCGCCAGCAGCCAAACGACAGGCGATACTACGAACACCGGGGAGCTGTTTTTT
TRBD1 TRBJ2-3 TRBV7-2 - CASSFRQGATDTQYF TGTGCCAGCAGCTTTAGACAGGGGGCGACAGATACGCAGTATTTT
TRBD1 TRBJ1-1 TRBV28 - CAALSGQGTSEAFF TGTGCCGCACTTTCCGGACAGGGGACAAGTGAAGCTTTCTTT
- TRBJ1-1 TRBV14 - CASAVGAVTEAFF TGTGCCAGCGCAGTGGGGGCGGTCACTGAAGCTTTCTTT
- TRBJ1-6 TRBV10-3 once CAISEEKSSYNSPLHF TGTGCCATCAGTGAAGAGAAAAGCTCCTATAATTCACCCCTCCACTTT
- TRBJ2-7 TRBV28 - CATMGDRYYEQYF TGTGCCACCATGGGAGATAGATACTACGAGCAGTACTTC
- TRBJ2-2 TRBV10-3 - CAITVLGELFF TGTGCCATCACGGTTCTCGGGGAGCTGTTTTTT
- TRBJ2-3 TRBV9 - CASSQNTDTQYF TGTGCCAGCAGCCAGAACACAGATACGCAGTATTTT
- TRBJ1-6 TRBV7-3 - CASSYDSRSPLHF TGTGCCAGCAGCTACGACTCTCGGTCACCCCTCCACTTT
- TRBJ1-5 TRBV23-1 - CASSRRQGQSNQPQHF TGCGCCAGCAGCCGACGTCAGGGTCAAAGCAATCAGCCCCAGCATTTT
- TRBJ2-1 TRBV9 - CASSQTTGSVEQFF TGTGCCAGCAGCCAAACTACAGGGTCGGTTGAGCAGTTCTTC
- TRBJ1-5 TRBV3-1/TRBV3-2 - CASGPLGNQPQHF TGTGCCAGCGGTCCTCTAGGCAATCAGCCCCAGCATTTT
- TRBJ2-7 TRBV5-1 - CASSSGSGSPNYEQYF TGCGCCAGCAGCTCCGGGTCCGGGAGCCCCAATTACGAGCAGTACTTC
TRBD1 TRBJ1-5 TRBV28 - CASSFRDRVSQPQHF TGTGCCAGCAGTTTCCGGGACAGGGTAAGTCAGCCCCAGCATTTT
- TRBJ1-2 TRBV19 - CASSIKDIMSYGYTF TGTGCCAGTAGTATCAAGGACATTATGAGCTATGGCTACACCTTC
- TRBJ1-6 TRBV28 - CASSLPLSPLHF TGTGCCAGCAGTTTACCCCTCTCACCCCTCCACTTT
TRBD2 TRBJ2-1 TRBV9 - CASSVDSLTSGSKYNEQFF TGTGCCAGCAGCGTAGATAGTCTAACTAGCGGGAGCAAGTACAATGAGCAGTTCTTC
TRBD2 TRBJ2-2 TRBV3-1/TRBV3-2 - CASSQLAENTGELFF TGTGCCAGCAGCCAACTAGCGGAGAACACCGGGGAGCTGTTTTTT
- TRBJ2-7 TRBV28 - CASSYEASSYEQYF TGTGCCAGCAGTTATGAGGCTAGCTCCTACGAGCAGTACTTC
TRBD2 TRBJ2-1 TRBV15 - CATSRDTSGSNEQFF TGTGCCACCAGCAGAGACACTAGCGGGAGCAATGAGCAGTTCTTC
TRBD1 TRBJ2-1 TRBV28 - CANSPHHGQGTINEQFF TGTGCCAACAGCCCACACCATGGACAGGGGACGATTAATGAGCAGTTCTTC
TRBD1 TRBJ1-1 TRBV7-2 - CASSPLTGGLTEAFF TGTGCCAGCAGCCCCTTGACAGGGGGCCTCACTGAAGCTTTCTTT
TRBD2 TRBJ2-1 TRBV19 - CASSIGLAGGDEQFF TGTGCCAGTAGTATCGGACTAGCGGGAGGCGATGAGCAGTTCTTC
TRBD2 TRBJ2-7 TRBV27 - CASSLGLAGVEQYF TGTGCCAGCAGTTTGGGACTAGCGGGAGTTGAGCAGTACTTC
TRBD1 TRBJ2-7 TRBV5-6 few CASSPGTGGHSSEQYF TGTGCCAGCAGCCCGGGGACAGGGGGCCACTCGAGCGAGCAGTACTTC
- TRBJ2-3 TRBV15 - CATSRDLRASTDTQYF TGTGCCACCAGCAGAGATTTGAGGGCTAGCACAGATACGCAGTATTTT
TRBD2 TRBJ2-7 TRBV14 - CASSHTSGSPYEQYF TGTGCCAGCAGCCACACTAGCGGGAGTCCCTACGAGCAGTACTTC
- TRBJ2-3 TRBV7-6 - CASSLFSSTDTQYF TGTGCCAGCAGCTTATTTTCTAGCACAGATACGCAGTATTTT
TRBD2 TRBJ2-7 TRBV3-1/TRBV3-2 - CASSFSGGAYEQYF TGTGCCAGCAGCTTCAGCGGGGGGGCCTACGAGCAGTACTTC
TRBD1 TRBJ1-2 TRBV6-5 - CASTSDRVTGYTF TGTGCCAGCACCTCGGACAGGGTGACTGGCTACACCTTC
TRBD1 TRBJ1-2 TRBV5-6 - CASSLPGQGYGYTF TGTGCCAGCAGCTTACCGGGACAGGGCTATGGCTACACCTTC
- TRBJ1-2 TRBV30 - CADFLTGTGGYTF TGTGCTGACTTTCTGACAGGAACGGGGGGCTACACCTTC
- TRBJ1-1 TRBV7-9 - CASSERGTEAFF TGTGCCAGCAGCGAAAGGGGTACTGAAGCTTTCTTT
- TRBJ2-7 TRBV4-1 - CASSLGRAGQPYEQYF TGCGCCAGCAGCCTGGGTAGGGCAGGGCAACCCTACGAGCAGTACTTC
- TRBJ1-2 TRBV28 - CATRSLGANYGYTF TGTGCCACCCGGAGTCTGGGAGCTAACTATGGCTACACCTTC
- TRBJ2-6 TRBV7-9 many CASSLGPTQNSGANVLTF TGTGCCAGCAGCTTAGGACCGACTCAAAACTCTGGGGCCAACGTCCTGACTTTC
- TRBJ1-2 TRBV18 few CASSPPDNRIYGYTF TGTGCCAGCTCACCGCCCGACAACCGAATATATGGCTACACCTTC
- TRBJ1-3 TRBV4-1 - CASSQGGFSSGNTIYF TGCGCCAGCAGCCAAGGGGGCTTCAGCTCTGGAAACACCATATATTTT
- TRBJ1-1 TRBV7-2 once CASSTTRGLSIEAFF TGTGCCAGCAGCACTACCCGGGGTTTAAGTATTGAAGCTTTCTTT
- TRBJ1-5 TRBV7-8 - CASSLGQRFGNQPQHF TGTGCCAGCAGCTTAGGACAGAGATTTGGCAATCAGCCCCAGCATTTT
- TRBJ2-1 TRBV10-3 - CAISESKGVREQFF TGTGCCATCAGTGAGTCGAAAGGGGTTCGCGAGCAGTTCTTC
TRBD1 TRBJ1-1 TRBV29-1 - CSVVVQGTDTEAFF TGCAGCGTTGTAGTACAGGGGACAGACACTGAAGCTTTCTTT
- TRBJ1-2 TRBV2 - CASSEDSSYGYTF TGTGCCAGCAGTGAAGACAGTTCCTATGGCTACACCTTC
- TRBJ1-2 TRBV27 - CASTPNSLGNYGYTF TGTGCCAGCACCCCCAACTCGCTAGGTAACTATGGCTACACCTTC
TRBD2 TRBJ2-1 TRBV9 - CASIPAGAHYNEQFF TGTGCCAGCATCCCAGCGGGAGCCCACTACAATGAGCAGTTCTTC
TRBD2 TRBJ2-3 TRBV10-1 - CASSGGTSFSDTQYF TGCGCCAGCAGTGGGGGGACTAGTTTTTCAGATACGCAGTATTTT
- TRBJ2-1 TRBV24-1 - CATSPASGIDEQFF TGTGCCACCAGTCCTGCGTCGGGAATTGATGAGCAGTTCTTC
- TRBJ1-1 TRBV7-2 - CASSLGPWTAPNTEAFF TGTGCCAGCAGCTTAGGCCCCTGGACAGCTCCTAACACTGAAGCTTTCTTT
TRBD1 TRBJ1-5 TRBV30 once CAWSPPRTGIGPQHF TGTGCCTGGAGCCCCCCCAGGACAGGCATAGGGCCCCAGCATTTT
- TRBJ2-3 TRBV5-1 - CASSPDGGTDTQYF TGCGCCAGCAGCCCGGATGGGGGGACGGATACGCAGTATTTT
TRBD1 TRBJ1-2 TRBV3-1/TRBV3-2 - CASSQEYSDRGGYGYTF TGTGCCAGCAGCCAAGAGTACTCGGACAGGGGAGGCTATGGCTACACCTTC
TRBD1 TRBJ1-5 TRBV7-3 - CARMEADRGNQPQHF TGTGCCAGGATGGAGGCAGACAGGGGCAATCAGCCCCAGCATTTT
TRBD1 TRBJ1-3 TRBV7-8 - CASSSTTGVWGGNTIYF TGTGCCAGCAGCTCAACGACAGGGGTTTGGGGGGGAAACACCATATATTTT
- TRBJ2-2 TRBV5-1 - CASSLAGSQGTGELFF TGCGCCAGCAGCTTGGCCGGCTCCCAGGGCACCGGGGAGCTGTTTTTT